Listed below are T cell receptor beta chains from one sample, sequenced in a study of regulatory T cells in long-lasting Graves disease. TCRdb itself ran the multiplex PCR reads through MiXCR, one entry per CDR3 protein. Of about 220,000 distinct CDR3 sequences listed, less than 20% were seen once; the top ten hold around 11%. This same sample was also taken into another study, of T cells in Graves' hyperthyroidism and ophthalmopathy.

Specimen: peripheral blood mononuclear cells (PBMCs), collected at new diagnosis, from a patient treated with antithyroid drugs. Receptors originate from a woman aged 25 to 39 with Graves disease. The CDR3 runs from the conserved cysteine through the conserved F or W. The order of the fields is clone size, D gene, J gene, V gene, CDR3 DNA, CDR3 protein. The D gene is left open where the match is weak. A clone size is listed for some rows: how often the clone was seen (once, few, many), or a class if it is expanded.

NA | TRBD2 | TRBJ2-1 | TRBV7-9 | TGTGCCAGCAGCTTAACAACGGGACTAGCGGGAGGGCCAGATGAGCAGTTCTTC | CASSLTTGLAGGPDEQFF
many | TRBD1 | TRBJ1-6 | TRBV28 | TGTGCCAGCAGCCCCACAGGGGTCTATAATTCACCCCTCCACTTT | CASSPTGVYNSPLHF
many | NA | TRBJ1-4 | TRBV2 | TGTGCCAGCAACAGGGAGGATAGGGAAAAACTGTTTTTT | CASNREDREKLFF
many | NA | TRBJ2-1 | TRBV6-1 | TGTGCCAGCAGTCGCACCGGGATTGGGGACAATGAGCAGTTCTTC | CASSRTGIGDNEQFF
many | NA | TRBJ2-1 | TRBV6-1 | TGTGCCAGCAGTGTTTACGGCCACGGGGGGCTCAATGAGCAGTTCTTC | CASSVYGHGGLNEQFF
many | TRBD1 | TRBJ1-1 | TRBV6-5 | TGTGCCAGCAGTTTAACCGGGACAGGGAGGACTGAAGCTTTCTTT | CASSLTGTGRTEAFF
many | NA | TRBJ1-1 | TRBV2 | TGTGCCAGGTCAAAAAGGAGCGGGAGCGACACTGAAGCTTTCTTT | CARSKRSGSDTEAFF
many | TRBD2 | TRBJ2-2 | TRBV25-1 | TGTGCCAGCAGTGAAGGGTGGCTAGCGGGAGGGTCGAACACCGGGGAGCTGTTTTTT | CASSEGWLAGGSNTGELFF
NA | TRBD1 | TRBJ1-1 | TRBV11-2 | TGTGCCAGCAGCTTAAAGGGGGCCCCCGGGGGTACTGAAGCTTTCTTT | CASSLKGAPGGTEAFF
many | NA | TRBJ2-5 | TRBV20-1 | TGCAGTGCTAAGGTCGGGCAAGAGACCCAGTACTTC | CSAKVGQETQYF
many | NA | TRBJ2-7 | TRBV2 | TGTGCCAGCAGTGAACAGGGCCCCGGGGCCTACGAGCAGTACTTC | CASSEQGPGAYEQYF
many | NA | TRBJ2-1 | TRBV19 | TGTGCCAGTAGTATTTTGGCGGGGCTATACAATGAGCAGTTCTTC | CASSILAGLYNEQFF
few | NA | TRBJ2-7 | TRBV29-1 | TGCAGCGTTGACGGTCGTGGCCCCTACGAGCAGTACTTC | CSVDGRGPYEQYF
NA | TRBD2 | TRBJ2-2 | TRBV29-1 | TGCAGCGTTGCGGGAGGCCGCAACACCGGGGAGCTGTTTTTT | CSVAGGRNTGELFF